Given below is one T cell receptor beta chain in context. As yet, its antigen is unknown. The data belong to a study of vaccination and CD4 T cells after COVID-19. Time point in this sample: late sampling 161 to 241 days after vaccination in a few convalescent patients. Treatment specified: approximately nine-day PBMC culture with coronavirus spike peptide pools or control peptides (ViraFEST assay). Cultured CD4+ T cell DNA underwent sequencing with the Oncomine TCR Beta short-read assay. Using its own MiXCR run on the PCR reads, TCRdb lists one record per CDR3 protein. The sample gives about 25,000 distinct CDR3 sequences, 25% to 35% of which show up once; around 7.5% is in the top ten. Per germline, CDR1 LNHDA and CDR2 SQIVND (reference sequence). V dropped 4 bases and J dropped 7 bases, with 8 bases sitting between them. The length of the CDR3 is 12 residues.

The clonotype was recovered from a human donor who had recovered from COVID-19. This material consisted of CD4+ T cells from blood, cultured in vitro, taken about 7 months after SARS-CoV-2 vaccination. The rearrangement joins TRBV19 to TRBJ1-5; D unresolved. CDR3 bases: TGTGCCAGTAGTAAAGGCAGGCAGCCCCAGCATTTT. As protein: CASSKGRQPQHF.